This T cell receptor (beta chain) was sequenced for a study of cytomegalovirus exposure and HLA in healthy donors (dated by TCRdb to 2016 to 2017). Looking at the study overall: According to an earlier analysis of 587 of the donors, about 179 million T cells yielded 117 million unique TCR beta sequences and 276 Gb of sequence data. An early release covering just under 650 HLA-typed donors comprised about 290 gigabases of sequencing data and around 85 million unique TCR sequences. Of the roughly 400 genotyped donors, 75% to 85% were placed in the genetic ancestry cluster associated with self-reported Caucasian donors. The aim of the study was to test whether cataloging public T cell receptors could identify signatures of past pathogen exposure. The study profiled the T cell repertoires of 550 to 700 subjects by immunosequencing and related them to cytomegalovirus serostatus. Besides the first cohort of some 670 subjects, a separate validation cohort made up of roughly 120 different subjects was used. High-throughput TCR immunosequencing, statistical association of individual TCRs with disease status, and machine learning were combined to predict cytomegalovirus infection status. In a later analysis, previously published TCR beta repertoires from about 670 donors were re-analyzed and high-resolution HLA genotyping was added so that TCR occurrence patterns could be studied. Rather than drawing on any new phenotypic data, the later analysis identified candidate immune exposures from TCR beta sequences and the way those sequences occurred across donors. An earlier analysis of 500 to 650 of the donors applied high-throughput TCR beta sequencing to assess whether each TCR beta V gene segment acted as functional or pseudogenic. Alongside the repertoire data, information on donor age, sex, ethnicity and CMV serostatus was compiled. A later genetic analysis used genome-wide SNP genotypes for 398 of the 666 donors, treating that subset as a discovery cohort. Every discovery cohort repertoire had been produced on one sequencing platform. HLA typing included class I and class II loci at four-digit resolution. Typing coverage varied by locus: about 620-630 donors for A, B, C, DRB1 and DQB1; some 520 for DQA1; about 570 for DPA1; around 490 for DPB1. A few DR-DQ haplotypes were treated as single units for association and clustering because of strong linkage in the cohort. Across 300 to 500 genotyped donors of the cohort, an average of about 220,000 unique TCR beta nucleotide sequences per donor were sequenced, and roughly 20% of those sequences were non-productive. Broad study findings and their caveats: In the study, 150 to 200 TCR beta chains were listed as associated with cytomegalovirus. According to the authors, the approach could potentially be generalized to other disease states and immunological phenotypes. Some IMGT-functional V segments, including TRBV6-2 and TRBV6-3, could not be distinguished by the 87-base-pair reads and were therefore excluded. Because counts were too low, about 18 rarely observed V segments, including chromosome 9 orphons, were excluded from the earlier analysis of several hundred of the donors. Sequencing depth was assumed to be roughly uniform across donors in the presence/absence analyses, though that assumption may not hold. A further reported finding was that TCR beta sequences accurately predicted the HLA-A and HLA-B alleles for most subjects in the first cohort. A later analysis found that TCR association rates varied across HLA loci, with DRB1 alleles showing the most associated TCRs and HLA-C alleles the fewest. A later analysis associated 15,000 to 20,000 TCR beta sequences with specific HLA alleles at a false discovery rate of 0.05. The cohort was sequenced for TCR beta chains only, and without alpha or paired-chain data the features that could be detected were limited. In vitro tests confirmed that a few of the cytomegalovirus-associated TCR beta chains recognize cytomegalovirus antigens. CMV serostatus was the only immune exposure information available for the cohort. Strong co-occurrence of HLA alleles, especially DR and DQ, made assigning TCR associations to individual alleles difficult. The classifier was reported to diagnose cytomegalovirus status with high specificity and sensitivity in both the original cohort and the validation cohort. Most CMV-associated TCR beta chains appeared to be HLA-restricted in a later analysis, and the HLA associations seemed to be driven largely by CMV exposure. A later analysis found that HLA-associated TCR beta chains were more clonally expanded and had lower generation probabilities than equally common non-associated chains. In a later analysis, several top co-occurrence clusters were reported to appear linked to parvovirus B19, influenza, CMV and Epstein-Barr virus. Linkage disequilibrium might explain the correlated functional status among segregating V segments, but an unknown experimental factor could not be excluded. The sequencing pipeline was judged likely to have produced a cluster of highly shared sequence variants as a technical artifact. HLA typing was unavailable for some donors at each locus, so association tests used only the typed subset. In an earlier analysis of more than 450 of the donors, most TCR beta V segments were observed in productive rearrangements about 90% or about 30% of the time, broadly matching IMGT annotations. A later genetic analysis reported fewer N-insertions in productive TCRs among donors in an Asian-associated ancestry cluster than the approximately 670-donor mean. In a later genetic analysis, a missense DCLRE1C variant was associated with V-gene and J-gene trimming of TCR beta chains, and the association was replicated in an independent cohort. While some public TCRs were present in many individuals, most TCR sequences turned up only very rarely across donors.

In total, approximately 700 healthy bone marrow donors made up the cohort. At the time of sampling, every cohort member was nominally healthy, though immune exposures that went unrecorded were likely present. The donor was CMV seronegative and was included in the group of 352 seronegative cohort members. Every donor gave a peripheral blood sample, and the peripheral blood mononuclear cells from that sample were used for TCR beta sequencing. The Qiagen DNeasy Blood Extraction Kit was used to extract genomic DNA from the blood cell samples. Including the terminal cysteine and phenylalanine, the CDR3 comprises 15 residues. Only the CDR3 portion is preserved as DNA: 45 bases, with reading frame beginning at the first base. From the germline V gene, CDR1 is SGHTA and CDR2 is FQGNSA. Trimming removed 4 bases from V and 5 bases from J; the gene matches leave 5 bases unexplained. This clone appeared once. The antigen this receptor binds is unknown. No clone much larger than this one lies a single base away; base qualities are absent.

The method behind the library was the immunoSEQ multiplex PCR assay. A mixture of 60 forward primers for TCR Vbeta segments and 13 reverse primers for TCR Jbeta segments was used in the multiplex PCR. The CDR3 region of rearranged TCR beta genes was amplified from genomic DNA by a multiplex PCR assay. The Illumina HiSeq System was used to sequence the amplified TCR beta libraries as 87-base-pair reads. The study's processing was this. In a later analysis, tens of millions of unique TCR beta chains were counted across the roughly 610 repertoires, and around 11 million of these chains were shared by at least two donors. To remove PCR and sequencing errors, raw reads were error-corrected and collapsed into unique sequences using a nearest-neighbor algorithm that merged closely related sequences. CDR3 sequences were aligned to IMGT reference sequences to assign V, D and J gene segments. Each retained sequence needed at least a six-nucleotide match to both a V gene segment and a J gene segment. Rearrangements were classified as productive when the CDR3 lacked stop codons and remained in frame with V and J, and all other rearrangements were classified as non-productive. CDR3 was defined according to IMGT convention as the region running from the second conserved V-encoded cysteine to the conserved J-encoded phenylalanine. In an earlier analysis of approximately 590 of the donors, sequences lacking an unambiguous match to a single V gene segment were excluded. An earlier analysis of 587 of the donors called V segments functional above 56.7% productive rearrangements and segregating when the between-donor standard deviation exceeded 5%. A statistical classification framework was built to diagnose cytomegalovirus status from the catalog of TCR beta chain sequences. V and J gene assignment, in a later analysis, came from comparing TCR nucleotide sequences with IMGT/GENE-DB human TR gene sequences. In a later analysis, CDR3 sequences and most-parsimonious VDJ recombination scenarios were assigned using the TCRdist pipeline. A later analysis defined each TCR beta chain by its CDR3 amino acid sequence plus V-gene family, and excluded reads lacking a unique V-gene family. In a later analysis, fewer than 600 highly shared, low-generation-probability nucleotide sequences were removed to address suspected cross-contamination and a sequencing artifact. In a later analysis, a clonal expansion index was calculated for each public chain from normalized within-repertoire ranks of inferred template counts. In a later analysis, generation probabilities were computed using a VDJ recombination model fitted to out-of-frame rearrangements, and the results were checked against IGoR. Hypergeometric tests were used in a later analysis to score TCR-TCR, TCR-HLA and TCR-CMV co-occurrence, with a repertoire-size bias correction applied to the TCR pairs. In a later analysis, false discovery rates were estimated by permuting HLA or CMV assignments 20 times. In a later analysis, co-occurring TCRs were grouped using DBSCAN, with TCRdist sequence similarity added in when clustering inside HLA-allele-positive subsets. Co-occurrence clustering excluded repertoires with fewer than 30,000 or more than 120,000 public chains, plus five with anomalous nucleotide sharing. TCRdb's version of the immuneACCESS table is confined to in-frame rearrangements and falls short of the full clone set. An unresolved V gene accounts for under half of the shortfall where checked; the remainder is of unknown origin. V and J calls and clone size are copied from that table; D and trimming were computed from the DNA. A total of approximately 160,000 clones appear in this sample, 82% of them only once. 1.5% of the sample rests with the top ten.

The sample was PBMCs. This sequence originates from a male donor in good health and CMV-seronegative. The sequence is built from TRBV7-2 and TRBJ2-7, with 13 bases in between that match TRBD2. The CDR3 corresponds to CASSSNGLAGDEQYF. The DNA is TGTGCCAGCAGCTCCAACGGACTAGCGGGAGACGAGCAGTACTTC.